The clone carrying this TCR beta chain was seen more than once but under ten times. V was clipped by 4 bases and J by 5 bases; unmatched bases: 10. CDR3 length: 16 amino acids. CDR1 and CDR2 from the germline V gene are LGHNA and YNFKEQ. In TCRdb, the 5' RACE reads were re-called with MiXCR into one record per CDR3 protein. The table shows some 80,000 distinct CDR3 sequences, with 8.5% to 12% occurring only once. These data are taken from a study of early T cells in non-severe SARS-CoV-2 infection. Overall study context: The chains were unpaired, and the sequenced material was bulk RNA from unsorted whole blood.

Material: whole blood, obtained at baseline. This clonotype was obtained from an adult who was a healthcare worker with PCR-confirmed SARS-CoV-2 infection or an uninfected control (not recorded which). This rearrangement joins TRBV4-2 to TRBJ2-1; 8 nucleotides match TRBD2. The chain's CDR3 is CASSPNGGGGHNEQFF. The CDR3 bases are TGTGCCAGCAGCCCCAACGGGGGCGGGGGGCACAATGAGCAGTTCTTC.